Each of the 32 T cell receptor beta chains below was sequenced from the same sample in a study of response to subunit inactivated influenza vaccine. From the RT-PCR reads, TCRdb called clonotypes with MiXCR, one entry per CDR3 protein. The sample gives about 800,000 distinct CDR3 sequences, approximately 22% of which show up once; roughly 10% is in the top ten. This sample comprised PBMCs from blood, obtained around 5 days after vaccination. The receptors here all came from a man between 45 and 60 years old who received an inactivated influenza vaccine.

This sequence joins TRBV6-2 or TRBV6-3 and TRBJ2-7, with TRBD1 matching 8 bases. The CDR3 contains 14 residues. In germline, CDR1 is MNHEY, CDR2 SVGEGT. Trimming removed 5 bases from V and 6 bases from J; junction bases left unmatched: 9. The CDR3 here is CASSAPGQVSEQYF. The CDR3 DNA is TGTGCCAGCAGTGCACCGGGACAGGTTTCCGAGCAGTACTTC.

V usage is TRBV6-2 or TRBV6-3 and J usage is TRBJ2-1, with 7 bases aligning to TRBD1. Germline V gives CDR1 MNHEY, CDR2 SVGEGT. V was pared by 5 bases and J by 2 bases, with 6 bases of the junction left unmatched. There are 15 residues in the CDR3. CDR3 DNA sequence: TGTGCCAGCAGTGCTTGGACAGGACCCTACAATGAGCAGTTCTTC. Protein: CASSAWTGPYNEQFF.

Only a few counts were recorded for this clonotype. The DNA for the CDR3 is TGCAGTGCCGCTGGGGGCGGGAGAGCTGGAGATACGCAGTATTTT. This encodes CSAAGGGRAGDTQYF. The chain has TRBV20-1 and TRBJ2-3; the D gene is possibly TRBD2 (7 bases). The germline CDR1 and CDR2 sequences are DFQATT and SNEGSKA (reference sequence). The CDR3 runs to 15 residues. V dropped 6 bases and J dropped 5 bases, with 21 bases sitting between them.

This sequence joins TRBV30 and TRBJ2-7; unclear D gene. Trimming pared 2 bases from V and 3 bases from J, leaving 5 bases between. This CDR3 is 11 amino acids long. Germline CDR1 and CDR2: GTSNPN and SVGIG (reference sequence). The CDR3: CAWSSSYEQYF. The CDR3 nucleotides read TGTGCCTGGAGTTCCAGCTACGAGCAGTACTTC. The full variable domain, in which reference TRBV30 and TRBJ2-7 provide the parts outside the CDR3, is SQTIHQWPATLVQPVGSPLSLECTVEGTSNPNLYWYRQAAGRGLQLLFYSVGIGQISSEVPQNLSASRPQDRQFILSSKKLLLSDSGFYLCAWSSSYEQYFGPGTRLTVT.

The V and J genes are TRBV4-3 and TRBJ2-1, with D tentatively TRBD2 (7 bases). The CDR3 is 16 amino acids. The germline V and J ends were trimmed by 4 bases and 4 bases, with 17 bases remaining between them. The germline CDR1 and CDR2 sequences are LGHNA and YSLEER. The CDR3 loop reads CASSREGGTPYNEQFF. In nucleotides, the CDR3 is TGCGCCAGCAGCCGCGAGGGGGGGACTCCGTACAATGAGCAGTTCTTC.

About this clonotype itself: Given a much more abundant clone one base away, this may be a read error. This chain uses TRBV12-3 or TRBV12-4 with TRBJ2-1, with 10 bases fitting TRBD2. The CDR3 runs 16 residues. The CDR3 region is CAISLVRAGGRNEQFF. The CDR3 DNA reads as TGTGCCATCAGTTTAGTCCGAGCGGGAGGGAGGAATGAGCAGTTCTTC.

V and J are TRBV12-3 or TRBV12-4 and TRBJ1-2; unclear D gene. V dropped 6 bases and J dropped 4 bases, with 21 bases sitting between them. This CDR3 spans 16 amino acids. For the CDR3, the DNA is TGTGCCAGCAGGTTGGGAGACGGACCACCGTTCTATGGCTACACCTTC. This sequence encodes CASRLGDGPPFYGYTF.

V and J are TRBV6-6 and TRBJ2-7, with unresolved D. The CDR3 has 13 residues. V was clipped by 5 bases and J by 3 bases, with 11 bases between them. Germline CDR1 is MNHNY and CDR2 is SVGAGI (reference sequence). DNA of the CDR3: TGTGCCAGCAGTGATCGACCGCGCTACGAGCAGTACTTC. It translates to CASSDRPRYEQYF.

J is TRBJ2-7 and V is TRBV6-5; D is perhaps TRBD1 (6 bases). The V and J ends lost 4 bases and 6 bases respectively, with 22 bases between them. This CDR3 has 16 amino acids. The germline gives CDR1 MNHEY, CDR2 SVGAGI. CDR3 DNA: TGTGCCAGCAGTTCCGAACAGGGATATCCTATCGGCGAGCAGTACTTC. Its translation is CASSSEQGYPIGEQYF.

This chain uses TRBV7-9 with TRBJ2-7; the D call may be TRBD1 or TRBD2 (5 bases each). This CDR3 is 14 amino acids long. The germline V gene has CDR1 SEHNR and CDR2 FQNEAQ (reference sequence). Trimming took off 0 bases at V and 6 bases at J, with 12 bases between the two ends. The CDR3 sequence: CASSLAGERPEQYF. The DNA for the CDR3 is TGTGCCAGCAGCTTAGCGGGGGAGAGACCCGAGCAGTACTTC. Based on the CDR3 plus reference TRBV7-9 and TRBJ2-7, the full variable domain is DTGVSQNPRHKITKRGQNVTFRCDPISEHNRLYWYRQTLGQGPEFLTYFQNEAQLEKSRLLSDRFSAERPKGSFSTLEIQRTEQGDSAMYLCASSLAGERPEQYFGPGTRLTVT.

This clonotype was recorded at least ten times. CDR3 sequence (DNA): TGTGCCAGCAGCTTGTCTGGGACTCGCGCCCTCGAGCAGTACTTC. Translation: CASSLSGTRALEQYF. V usage is TRBV5-4 and J usage is TRBJ2-7; the D gene is possibly TRBD2 (6 bases). CDR1 and CDR2 from the germline V gene are SGHNT and YYREEE (reference sequence). V was trimmed by 1 base and J by 6 bases, leaving 17 bases between them. The CDR3 runs 15 residues.

This clonotype was seen only a few times. The chain uses TRBV27 and TRBJ1-1, with 9 positions matching TRBD1. Trimming at V came to 5 bases and at J to 2 bases, leaving 6 bases not matched to a gene. The germline V gene has CDR1 MNHEY and CDR2 SMNVEV (reference sequence). The CDR3 has 15 residues. DNA of the CDR3: TGTGCCAGCAGTCGCCGGGACAGGGCAAACACTGAAGCTTTCTTT. Translation gives CASSRRDRANTEAFF.

The chain links TRBV5-1 to TRBJ2-7; D remains ambiguous. The germline CDR1 and CDR2 sequences are SGHRS and YFSETQ. This CDR3 contains 16 residues. The V gene lost 0 bases and the J gene lost 0 bases, with 13 bases spanning the gap. In DNA, the CDR3 is TGCGCCAGCAGCTTGGCCCCACAGTTACCCTCCTACGAGCAGTACTTC. Protein: CASSLAPQLPSYEQYF.

This clonotype was seen a handful of times. J is TRBJ1-1 and V is TRBV12-3 or TRBV12-4; D is unclear. Trimming removed 2 bases at V and 8 bases at J, with 9 bases between. The CDR3 has 12 residues. The CDR3 loop reads CASSLSSMEAFF. The CDR3 DNA sequence: TGTGCCAGCAGTTTAAGTTCCATGGAAGCTTTCTTT.

This clonotype was counted at least ten times. J is TRBJ1-1 and V is TRBV28; D gene unclear. The CDR3 runs to 14 residues. V lost 0 bases and J 1 base, leaving 6 bases between the germline ends. Germline V gene data show CDR1 as MDHEN and CDR2 as SYDVKM. CDR3 region: CASSLWGRNTEAFF. The CDR3 coding sequence is TGTGCCAGCAGTTTATGGGGCAGGAACACTGAAGCTTTCTTT. The variable domain in full, with the rest retrieved from reference TRBV28 and TRBJ1-1, is DVKVTQSSRYLVKRTGEKVFLECVQDMDHENMFWYRQDPGLGLRLIYFSYDVKMKEKGDIPEGYSVSREKKERFSLILESASTNQTSMYLCASSLWGRNTEAFFGQGTRLTVV.

This clonotype turned up a few times. A junction boundary mismatches the germline segment, possibly from a read error. This chain links TRBV3-1 with TRBJ2-7; a possible D gene is TRBD2 (7 bases). From germline, CDR1 is LGHDT and CDR2 YNNKEL (reference sequence). This CDR3 region has 12 residues. This chain's CDR3 is CASSQGAGARGF. The CDR3 nucleotides are TGTGCCAGCAGCCAAGGAGCAGGGGCGCGGGGGTTC.

This clonotype was detected only a few times. The chain uses TRBV20-1 and TRBJ2-3; 11 bases agree with TRBD2. The germline V gene has CDR1 DFQATT and CDR2 SNEGSKA (reference sequence). CDR3 length equals 15 residues. V was clipped by 6 bases and J by 8 bases; unmatched bases: 13. The DNA of the CDR3 is TGCAGTGCCTTTGGGGCTAGCGGGAGGCTCGGTACGCAGTATTTT. Translation gives CSAFGASGRLGTQYF.

The chain joins TRBV7-9 to TRBJ2-1, with TRBD2 matching over 7 bases. The CDR3 length is 14 residues. CDR1 and CDR2 (germline): SEHNR, FQNEAQ (reference sequence). V was clipped by 2 bases and J by 7 bases; unmatched bases: 5. CDR3: CASSLSLAANEQFF. In DNA, the CDR3 is TGTGCCAGCAGCTTAAGTCTAGCGGCTAATGAGCAGTTCTTC.

This clonotype turned up a few times. The chain uses TRBV24-1 and TRBJ2-5; D is tentatively TRBD1 or TRBD2 (6 bases each). Trimming took 0 bases from V and 5 from J, leaving 15 bases between them. The CDR3 runs to 16 residues. Germline CDR1 and CDR2: KGHDR and SFDVKD. The CDR3 DNA is TGTGCCACCAGTGATTTGCCCGAACAGGGAGGCGAGACCCAGTACTTC. Protein sequence: CATSDLPEQGGETQYF.

There are many counts of this clonotype. V and J are TRBV12-3 or TRBV12-4 and TRBJ2-1; the D gene could be TRBD1 or TRBD2 (5 bases each). V was trimmed by 5 bases and J by 2 bases, leaving 19 bases between them. The CDR3 covers 17 residues. The CDR3 sequence: CASSVPYGGGTYNEQFF. The CDR3 nucleotides are TGTGCCAGCAGTGTACCCTATGGGGGTGGGACCTACAATGAGCAGTTCTTC.

This clonotype was picked up many times. The V gene is TRBV24-1, the J gene TRBJ2-7; D not certain. Germline CDR1 KGHDR, CDR2 SFDVKD. This CDR3 comprises 14 residues. V was clipped by 9 bases and J by 2 bases, with 16 bases between them. CDR3 amino acids: CATDPYGLAYEQYF. The CDR3 DNA follows: TGTGCCACCGACCCCTATGGGCTAGCCTACGAGCAGTACTTC.

This clonotype was detected ten times or more. Here the CDR3 reads CATKNTGGNEQFF. The CDR3 DNA follows: TGTGCCACCAAGAACACAGGGGGCAATGAGCAGTTCTTC. The chain is built from TRBV7-7 and TRBJ2-1; 8 bases fit TRBD1. Trimming took 10 bases from V and 6 from J; bases not matched to a gene: 8. Germline lookup yields CDR1 SSHAT and CDR2 FNYEAQ (reference sequence). The CDR3 length is 13 residues.

This clonotype was recorded a few times. This chain uses TRBV6-1 with TRBJ2-7; 10 nucleotides line up with TRBD1. Germline assignment: CDR1 MNHNS and CDR2 SASEGT. This CDR3 region has 14 residues. Trimming took 5 bases from V and 4 from J; bases not matched to a gene: 5. The CDR3, as DNA: TGTGCCAGCAGTAGGGGACAGGGGATGTACGAGCAGTACTTC. It yields the protein CASSRGQGMYEQYF.

The V gene is TRBV2, the J gene TRBJ2-1, with 7 positions matching TRBD2. Germline CDR1 SNHLY, CDR2 FYNNEI. Losses at the gene ends were 1 base for V and 5 bases for J; bases not matched to a gene: 8. CDR3 size: 16 residues. In DNA, the CDR3 is TGTGCCAGCAGTGAAGAGCTAGCGGTAATCAACAATGAGCAGTTCTTC. It encodes CASSEELAVINNEQFF. Supplemented by reference TRBV2 and TRBJ2-1, the full variable domain reads EPEVTQTPSHQVTQMGQEVILRCVPISNHLYFYWYRQILGQKVEFLVSFYNNEISEKSEIFDDQFSVERPDGSNFTLKIRSTKLEDSAMYFCASSEELAVINNEQFFGPGTRLTVL.

The chain uses TRBV20-1 and TRBJ1-5; D gene uncertain. Germline CDR1 DFQATT, CDR2 SNEGSKA (reference sequence). The V gene lost 0 bases and the J gene lost 6 bases, with 12 bases spanning the gap. This CDR3 has 14 residues. The DNA for the CDR3 is TGCAGTGCTAGAGATTCGGGTGTTAGTCAGCCCCAGCATTTT. Translation: CSARDSGVSQPQHF.

This clonotype was found a few times. V gene TRBV5-1 combines with J gene TRBJ1-2; D unclear. Between the trimmed V and J ends, which lost 4 bases and 4 bases, there was a span of 11 bases. This CDR3 has 13 residues. Germline lookup yields CDR1 SGHRS and CDR2 YFSETQ. This chain's CDR3 is CASSPSWGYGYTF. The CDR3 DNA reads as TGCGCCAGCAGCCCCTCCTGGGGCTATGGCTACACCTTC.

A few counts support this clonotype. The V call is TRBV20-1, the J call TRBJ2-1; weak D call: TRBD1 (6 bases). CDR1 is DFQATT and CDR2 is SNEGSKA in the germline V gene (reference sequence). The CDR3 extends over 15 amino acids. With 2 bases removed from V and 3 bases from J, the gap between germline ends came to 14 bases. The DNA of the CDR3 is TGCAGTGCTAGAAGTTACAGGGCCAGCTACAATGAGCAGTTCTTC. It translates to CSARSYRASYNEQFF.

The chain carries TRBV5-6 and TRBJ2-2; D not resolved. The CDR3 covers 14 residues. V lost 4 bases, J lost 1 base, and 8 bases lay in between. CDR1 SGHDT and CDR2 YYEEEE come from the germline V gene. CDR3 bases: TGTGCCAGCAGCCCACAGTTGAACACCGGGGAGCTGTTTTTT. It translates to CASSPQLNTGELFF.

The genes are TRBV12-3 or TRBV12-4 and TRBJ2-3; TRBD1 agrees at 8 bases. The CDR3 consists of 14 residues. V gave up 4 bases and J gave up 6 bases; unmatched junction bases: 6. The CDR3 region has the DNA TGTGCCAGCAGTTCACGACAGGGGTGGGATACGCAGTATTTT. Protein: CASSSRQGWDTQYF.

The chain has TRBV27 and TRBJ1-4, with no clear D. There are 14 residues in the CDR3. The ends were cut back, 6 bases at V and 0 bases at J, with 8 bases in the middle. CDR1 is MNHEY and CDR2 is SMNVEV in the germline V gene (reference sequence). CDR3 sequence: CASSEMTTNEKLFF. As DNA, the CDR3 is TGTGCCAGCAGCGAGATGACAACTAATGAAAAACTGTTTTTT.

The V and J genes are TRBV20-1 and TRBJ2-5; a possible D gene is TRBD2 (6 bases). V was shortened by 7 bases and J by 4 bases, with 31 bases between the two germline ends. The CDR3 runs to 18 residues. The germline V gene encodes CDR1 DFQATT and CDR2 SNEGSKA (reference sequence). The CDR3 DNA reads as TGCAGTGTGGCGGTTCAGGGCGGGGAAAGGGTTCGGGGAGAGACCCAGTACTTC. It codes for CSVAVQGGERVRGETQYF.

This clonotype was counted at least ten times. The chain employs TRBV12-3 or TRBV12-4 and TRBJ2-7; 8 nucleotides align to TRBD2. The CDR3 contains 13 residues. With V trimmed by 6 bases and J by 2 bases, 3 bases remained unmatched. This CDR3 is CASRTSGTYEQYF. The CDR3 DNA is TGTGCCAGCAGAACTAGCGGAACCTACGAGCAGTACTTC.